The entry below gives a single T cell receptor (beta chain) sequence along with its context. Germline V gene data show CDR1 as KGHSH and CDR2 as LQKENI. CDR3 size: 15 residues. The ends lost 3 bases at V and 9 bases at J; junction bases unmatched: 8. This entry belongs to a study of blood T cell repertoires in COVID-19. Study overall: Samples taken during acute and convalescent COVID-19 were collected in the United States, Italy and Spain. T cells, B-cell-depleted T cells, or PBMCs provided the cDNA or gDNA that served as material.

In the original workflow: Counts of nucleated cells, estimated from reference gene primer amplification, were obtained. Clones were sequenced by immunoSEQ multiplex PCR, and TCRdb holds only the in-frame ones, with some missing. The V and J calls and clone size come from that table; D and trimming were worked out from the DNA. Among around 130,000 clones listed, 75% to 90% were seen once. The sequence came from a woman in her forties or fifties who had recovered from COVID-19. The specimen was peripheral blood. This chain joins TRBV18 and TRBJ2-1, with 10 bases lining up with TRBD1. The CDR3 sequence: CASSPRTGGKGEQFF. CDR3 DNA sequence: TGTGCCAGCTCACCTCGGACAGGGGGTAAGGGTGAGCAGTTCTTC.